This T cell receptor (beta chain) was captured in a study of regulatory T cells in long-lasting Graves disease. Study results and limitations: Preferential use of TRBV28, TRBJ1-2 and TRBJ2-5 was seen in persistent disease.

Germline V CDR1 and CDR2: LNHDA, SQIVND (reference sequence). The CDR3 covers 13 residues. V shed 5 bases and J 6 bases; nucleotides not matched to a gene: 4. Stated time point: newly diagnosed GD, antithyroid drugs for less than 3 months. Isolated PBMC RNA provided the starting material for the TCR library. On this clonotype: The antigen remains unidentified.

HTBI primers from iRepertoire and Arm-PCR of CDR3 regions yielded the TCR beta libraries. TCRdb recomputed calls from the multiplex PCR reads with MiXCR, one row per CDR3 protein. The sample lists roughly 520,000 distinct CDR3 sequences; 9.5% to 15% were seen once. The same sample was also studied in work on T cells in Graves' hyperthyroidism and ophthalmopathy. That work states: When the TCR CDR3 underwent first-round RT-PCR, the HTBI primer set was used. The model foresaw ophthalmopathy a median around 6 months prior to onset.

This material consisted of peripheral blood mononuclear cells (PBMCs), taken at new diagnosis, from a patient treated with antithyroid drugs. The sequence was collected from a woman between 25 and 40 years old with Graves disease. The chain recombines TRBV19 with TRBJ2-3; 8 nucleotides align to TRBD1. Written as DNA, the CDR3 is TGTGCCAGTAGTGCGGACAGGGCGGATACGCAGTATTTT. This gives the protein CASSADRADTQYF. Full variable domain (rest looked up from reference TRBV19 and TRBJ2-3): DGGITQSPKYLFRKEGQNVTLSCEQNLNHDAMYWYRQDPGQGLRLIYYSQIVNDFQKGDIAEGYSVSREKKESFPLTVTSAQKNPTAFYLCASSADRADTQYFGPGTRLTVL.